This paragraph reports one T cell receptor (beta chain). The data were produced by immunoSEQ multiplex PCR, yet TCRdb's version contains in-frame clones alone and is incomplete. Among a few hundred thousand clones, 88% were seen once, and the ten largest hold under 2.5%. The sample originates from a study of blood T cell repertoires in COVID-19. Study-level information: PBMCs, B-cell-depleted T cells, or T cells provided the cDNA or gDNA that made up the material.

The receptor comes from a woman aged 60-70 years in a cohort exposed to, infected with or recovered from COVID-19 (not recorded which). Source material: PBMCs or T cells enriched from blood (not recorded which).

The DNA of the CDR3 is TGTGCCAGCAGCTCAGAGACTTATGGCTACACCTTC. Translation gives CASSSETYGYTF. This sequence joins TRBV6-5 and TRBJ1-2; D is unresolved. The germline V gene encodes CDR1 MNHEY and CDR2 SVGAGI. There are 12 residues in the CDR3. Trimming took off 6 bases at V and 5 bases at J, with 10 bases between the two ends.